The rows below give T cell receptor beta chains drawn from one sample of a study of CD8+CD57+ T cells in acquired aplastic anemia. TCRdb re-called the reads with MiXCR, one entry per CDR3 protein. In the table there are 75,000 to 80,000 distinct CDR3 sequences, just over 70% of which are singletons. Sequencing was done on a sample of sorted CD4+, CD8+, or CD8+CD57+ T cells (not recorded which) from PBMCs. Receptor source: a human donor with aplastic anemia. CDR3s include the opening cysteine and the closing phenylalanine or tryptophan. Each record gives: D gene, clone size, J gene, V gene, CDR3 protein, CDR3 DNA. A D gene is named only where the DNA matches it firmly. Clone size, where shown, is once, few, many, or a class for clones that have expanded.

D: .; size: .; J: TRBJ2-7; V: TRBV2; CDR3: CASTGLSYEQYF; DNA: TGTGCCAGCACAGGGCTCTCCTACGAGCAGTACTTC
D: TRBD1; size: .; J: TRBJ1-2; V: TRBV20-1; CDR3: CSAPDRSNYGYTF; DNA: TGCAGTGCTCCGGACAGGTCTAACTATGGCTACACCTTC
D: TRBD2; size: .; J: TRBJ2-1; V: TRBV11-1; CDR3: CASSLVAGGNEQFF; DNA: TGTGCCAGCAGCTTAGTAGCGGGGGGCAATGAGCAGTTCTTC
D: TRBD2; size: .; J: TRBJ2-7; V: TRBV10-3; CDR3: CAISESIGGREQYF; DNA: TGTGCCATCAGTGAGTCGATAGGCGGGAGGGAGCAGTACTTC
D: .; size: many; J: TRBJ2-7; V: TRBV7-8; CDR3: CASSLAALGLYEQYF; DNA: TGTGCCAGCAGCTTAGCAGCTTTGGGCCTTTACGAGCAGTACTTC
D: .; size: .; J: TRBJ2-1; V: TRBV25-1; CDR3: CASREGRTGGRNEQFF; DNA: TGTGCCAGCAGGGAGGGAAGGACAGGCGGGAGGAATGAGCAGTTCTTC
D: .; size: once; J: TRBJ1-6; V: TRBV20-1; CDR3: CSARDEGWNSPLHF; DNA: TGCAGTGCTAGAGATGAGGGTTGGAATTCACCCCTCCACTTT
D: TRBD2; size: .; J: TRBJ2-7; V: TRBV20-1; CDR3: CSARAGDGNSYEQYF; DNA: TGCAGTGCTAGGGCGGGGGACGGGAACTCCTACGAGCAGTACTTC
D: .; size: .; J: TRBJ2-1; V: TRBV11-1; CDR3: CASSFPESSYNEQFF; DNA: TGTGCCAGCAGCTTCCCGGAGAGCTCCTACAATGAGCAGTTCTTC
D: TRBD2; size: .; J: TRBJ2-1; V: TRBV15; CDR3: CATSRGLGSGLNEQFF; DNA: TGTGCCACCAGCAGAGGGCTGGGTAGCGGGCTAAATGAGCAGTTCTTC